These 28 T cell receptor beta chains were sequenced from one sample in a study of blood T cells in healthy people across ages. For the second PCR, which ran for roughly 6 to 12 cycles, a sample-barcoded 5' primer and a J-beta primer mix were used. TCRdb re-analysed the 5' RACE reads in MiXCR, keeping a single row per CDR3 protein. Of about 970,000 distinct CDR3 sequences listed, roughly 51% are singletons. The sample taken for sequencing was blood. These receptors were taken from a woman aged 55-69 years in good health.

V and J are TRBV12-3 or TRBV12-4 and TRBJ1-5; D uncertain. V lost 1 base and J lost 7, with 11 bases in between. The CDR3 runs to 14 residues. The CDR3 nucleotides are TGTGCCAGCAGTTTAGAATCCATACAACAGCCCCAGCATTTT. Amino acids: CASSLESIQQPQHF.

This clonotype came up once. This chain links TRBV4-1 with TRBJ1-6, with D perhaps TRBD1 (6 bases). The germline V gene encodes CDR1 MGHRA and CDR2 YSYEKL. This CDR3 is 15 amino acids long. Trimming pared 4 bases from V and 7 bases from J, leaving 14 bases between. CDR3 region: CASSRTQGSNSPLHF. DNA of the CDR3: TGCGCCAGCAGCCGCACACAGGGTTCGAATTCACCCCTCCACTTT.

As DNA, the CDR3 is TGTGCCAGCAGTACCGGGACTAGCGGGATTCGCGAGCAGTACTTC. This translates into CASSTGTSGIREQYF. The chain employs TRBV12-3 or TRBV12-4 and TRBJ2-7; 13 bases are shared with TRBD2. V shed 5 bases, J shed 6 bases, and the junction held 7 bases outside the gene matches. The CDR3 sequence is 15 residues long.

The chain uses TRBV20-1 and TRBJ1-5, with a possible D match to TRBD1 (6 bases). Germline loops: CDR1 DFQATT, CDR2 SNEGSKA (reference sequence). The CDR3 covers 13 residues. The germline V and J ends were trimmed by 4 bases and 7 bases, with 14 bases remaining between them. The DNA for the CDR3 is TGCAGTGCTATAGCAGGGGAGGGACAGCCCCAGCATTTT. This encodes CSAIAGEGQPQHF.

The chain employs TRBV20-1 and TRBJ2-4; 11 bases are shared with TRBD1. The DNA matches TRBJ2-7 better at its end, which makes the J call doubtful. This CDR3 has 15 residues. The germline V gene has CDR1 DFQATT and CDR2 SNEGSKA (reference sequence). The CDR3 here is CSARPRTGGPYEQYF. CDR3 sequence (DNA): TGCAGTGCTAGACCAAGGACAGGGGGCCCCTACGAGCAGTACTTC.

The chain combines TRBV10-3 with TRBJ2-7; 7 positions agree with TRBD2. From germline, CDR1 is ENHRY and CDR2 SYGVKD. V shed 4 bases and J 1 base; nucleotides not matched to a gene: 10. The CDR3 has 16 amino acids. The CDR3 region has the DNA TGTGCCATCAGTGGTAGGGGACGAGCGGGATCCTACGAGCAGTACTTC. Amino acid sequence: CAISGRGRAGSYEQYF.

The CDR3 region has the DNA TGTGCCAGCAGCCAAAGACTAGCCTTCACTACTAGCACAGATACGCAGTATTTT. Protein: CASSQRLAFTTSTDTQYF. The gene calls are TRBV14 and TRBJ2-3, with 7 positions matching TRBD2. V lost 2 bases, J lost 0 bases, and 11 bases stayed unmatched. The CDR3 covers 18 residues. Germline CDR1 SGHDN, CDR2 FVKESK.

This clonotype was observed many times. The chain combines TRBV7-2 with TRBJ2-7; TRBD1 or TRBD2 may be the D gene (5 bases each). Germline-derived CDR1 and CDR2 are SGHTA and FQGNSA. CDR3 length: 14 amino acids. Trimming shortened V by 6 bases and J by 5 bases, and 17 bases separated the two germline ends. The CDR3 nucleotides are TGTGCCAGCAGTTCGATGGGGGTTAAGAACGAGCAGTACTTC. Protein product: CASSSMGVKNEQYF.

This clonotype has only a few counts. CDR3 in DNA: TGTGCCAGCAGCGTAGTTAACGGCCCCACCTACGAGCAGTACTTC. Translated: CASSVVNGPTYEQYF. The chain combines TRBV9 with TRBJ2-7; D unclear. The V gene's germline CDR1 is SGDLS and CDR2 YYNGEE. This CDR3 is 15 amino acids long. The V gene lost 0 bases and the J gene lost 2 bases, with 12 bases spanning the gap.

This clonotype was seen a few times. The chain links TRBV21-1 to TRBJ2-7; the table's D call of TRBD1 was not tested on the DNA. TRBV21-1 is a documented pseudogene. The CDR3 sequence is 16 residues long. CDR3 sequence (DNA): TGTGCCAGCAGCAAAGTATGTCCGAACATTGCCTACGAGCAGTACTTC. Translation: CASSKVCPNIAYEQYF.

V and J are TRBV29-1 and TRBJ2-7; the match to TRBD2 covers 11 bases. The ends lost 7 bases at V and 1 base at J; junction bases unmatched: 3. The CDR3 is 13 residues long. The V gene's germline CDR1 is SQVTM and CDR2 ANQGSEA. CDR3 bases: TGCAGCGGTGGGACTAGCGGATCCTACGAGCAGTACTTC. Residues: CSGGTSGSYEQYF.

There are a few counts of this clonotype. This rearrangement joins TRBV5-6 to TRBJ1-5, with no clear D. Germline V lookup: CDR1 SGHDT, CDR2 YYEEEE. V lost 2 bases and J lost 5, with 14 bases in between. The CDR3 is made up of 15 amino acids. CDR3 bases: TGTGCCAGCAGCTTCGGCCAAATCTGGGATCAGCCCCAGCATTTT. Protein: CASSFGQIWDQPQHF.

This clonotype was picked up a small number of times. This chain uses TRBV12-3 or TRBV12-4 with TRBJ2-5; 10 bases align to TRBD2. After removal of 6 bases from V and 7 bases from J, the junction contained 11 bases not matched to a gene. This CDR3 has 15 amino acids. CDR3 DNA: TGTGCCAGCAGGAGTAGCGGGAGGATCGCCGGGACCCAGTACTTC. It translates to CASRSSGRIAGTQYF.

The J gene is TRBJ2-3, the V gene TRBV12-3 or TRBV12-4, with 9 bases matching TRBD2. CDR3 length: 16 residues. The J segment lost 3 bases and the V segment lost 2 bases, leaving 6 bases of the junction unmatched. For the CDR3, the DNA is TGTGCCAGCAGTTTAAGGGCGGGAGGGCCTACAGATACGCAGTATTTT. It translates to CASSLRAGGPTDTQYF.

The rearrangement joins TRBV10-3 to TRBJ1-2; D gene ambiguous. Germline CDR1 is ENHRY and CDR2 is SYGVKD. The V end was cut by 2 bases, the J end by 4 bases, with 2 bases between. The CDR3 contains 11 residues. In DNA, the CDR3 is TGTGCCATCAGTGAGATCTATGGCTACACCTTC. Translating it yields CAISEIYGYTF.

J is TRBJ2-7 and V is TRBV5-1; 9 bases are shared with TRBD2. Looked up from germline, CDR1 is SGHRS and CDR2 is YFSETQ. CDR3 length equals 14 residues. V trimming: 6 bases; J trimming: 0 bases; junction bases outside the gene matches: 4. DNA of the CDR3: TGCGCCAGCACCATAGCGGGAGACTCCTACGAGCAGTACTTC. The encoded protein is CASTIAGDSYEQYF. The entire variable domain, with the rest obtained from reference TRBV5-1 and TRBJ2-7, is as follows: KAGVTQTPRYLIKTRGQQVTLSCSPISGHRSVSWYQQTPGQGLQFLFEYFSETQRNKGNFPGRFSGRQFSNSRSEMNVSTLELGDSALYLCASTIAGDSYEQYFGPGTRLTVT.

The rearrangement uses TRBV28 and TRBJ2-1, with TRBD1 as a possible D gene (5 bases). Trimming stripped 7 bases from V and 8 bases from J, with 18 bases between. Germline V CDR1 and CDR2: MDHEN, SYDVKM. The CDR3 loop spans 14 amino acids. The CDR3 loop is CASKRGGPRDEQFF. The DNA of the CDR3 is TGTGCCAGCAAAAGGGGCGGCCCCCGCGATGAGCAGTTCTTC.

The chain is built from TRBV6-5 and TRBJ2-7; 9 bases align to TRBD2. CDR3 length: 13 residues. Germline lookup yields CDR1 MNHEY and CDR2 SVGAGI. V trimming: 10 bases; J trimming: 2 bases; junction bases outside the gene matches: 6. CDR3 sequence: CATKREATYEQYF. The CDR3 nucleotides read TGTGCCACAAAGCGGGAGGCCACCTACGAGCAGTACTTC.

The chain has TRBV29-1 and TRBJ2-3; D possibly uses TRBD1 or TRBD2 (5 bases each). CDR3 length: 13 amino acids. CDR1 and CDR2 (germline): SQVTM, ANQGSEA. Trimming left V 7 bases short and J 2 bases short, with 13 bases between. The CDR3, as DNA: TGCAGCGCTATCCGGGACGACACAGATACGCAGTATTTT. As protein: CSAIRDDTDTQYF.

The V and J genes are TRBV20-1 and TRBJ2-7, with 9 positions matching TRBD2. The V and J ends lost 2 bases and 4 bases, in that order; junction bases with no gene match: 6. Per the germline V gene, CDR1 is DFQATT and CDR2 is SNEGSKA (reference sequence). The CDR3 consists of 14 residues. The CDR3 DNA sequence: TGCAGTGCTAGACGTAGCGGGGGAAGGTACGAGCAGTACTTC. It encodes CSARRSGGRYEQYF.

The rearrangement links TRBV6-6 to TRBJ2-7; the match to TRBD1 covers 11 bases. Germline V lookup: CDR1 MNHNY, CDR2 SVGAGI (reference sequence). Trimming removed 7 bases from V and 2 bases from J; junction bases left unmatched: 7. CDR3 length equals 15 residues. As DNA, the CDR3 is TGTGCCAGCACCCGGAGGGGACAGGGGGCCTACGAGCAGTACTTC. It codes for CASTRRGQGAYEQYF.

This rearrangement joins TRBV11-2 to TRBJ2-5; no clear D gene. With the DNA end fitting TRBJ2-7 better, the J assignment may be wrong. Germline CDR1 SGHAT, CDR2 FQNNGV. The CDR3 contains 14 residues. CDR3 nucleotides: TGTGCCAGCAGCTTACTGAGAGGACGAGGCGAGCAGTACTTC. The encoded protein is CASSLLRGRGEQYF.

The chain links TRBV3-1 to TRBJ2-3; TRBD1 matches 10 bases. Germline trimming cut 3 bases from V and 6 bases from J; bases unmatched to any gene: 9. The V gene's germline CDR1 is LGHDT and CDR2 YNNKEL (reference sequence). This CDR3 has 16 residues. CDR3 bases: TGTGCCAGCAGCCAGTCGACCGGGACAGGGGTTGATACGCAGTATTTT. Translating it yields CASSQSTGTGVDTQYF.

The chain joins TRBV20-1 to TRBJ1-2, with D tentatively TRBD1 (5 bases). Trimming shortened V by 4 bases and J by 2 bases, and 17 bases separated the two germline ends. This CDR3 comprises 15 residues. The germline V gene encodes CDR1 DFQATT and CDR2 SNEGSKA (reference sequence). The CDR3 loop is CSANPRGDVNYGYTF. CDR3 DNA: TGCAGTGCTAACCCTCGGGGGGACGTCAACTATGGCTACACCTTC.

The chain recombines TRBV6-5 with TRBJ2-4, with TRBD2 matching over 12 bases. The DNA end is a closer match to TRBJ2-7, so the J assignment may be wrong. CDR1 and CDR2 from the germline V gene are MNHEY and SVGAGI. The CDR3 sequence is 15 residues long. Here the CDR3 reads CASSRGLAGNYEQYF. In nucleotides, the CDR3 is TGTGCCAGCAGTCGAGGACTAGCGGGGAACTACGAGCAGTACTTC.

The V call is TRBV28, the J call TRBJ2-7; D may be TRBD1 (6 bases). Germline V gene lookup returns CDR1 MDHEN and CDR2 SYDVKM. V was trimmed by 6 bases and J by 2 bases, leaving 14 bases between them. The CDR3 loop spans 14 amino acids. The CDR3 is CASRIDRPTYEQYF. CDR3 sequence (DNA): TGTGCCAGCAGGATAGACAGGCCCACCTACGAGCAGTACTTC.

The chain couples TRBV7-2 to TRBJ2-5; TRBD1 matches at 9 bases. V trimming: 2 bases; J trimming: 1 base; junction bases outside the gene matches: 14. The germline V gene encodes CDR1 SGHTA and CDR2 FQGNSA. The CDR3 is 19 amino acids. The DNA for the CDR3 is TGTGCCAGCAGCTTAACCGGGACAGGGTGGGAGGGTTTCCAAGAGACCCAGTACTTC. This sequence encodes CASSLTGTGWEGFQETQYF. The complete variable domain, with remaining parts taken from reference TRBV7-2 and TRBJ2-5, reads GAGVSQSPSNKVTEKGKDVELRCDPISGHTALYWYRQSLGQGLEFLIYFQGNSAPDKSGLPSDRFSAERTGGSVSTLTIQRTQQEDSAVYLCASSLTGTGWEGFQETQYFGPGTRLLVL.

This sequence joins TRBV20-1 and TRBJ2-4, with 8 positions matching TRBD1. The CDR3 contains 13 residues. Germline-derived CDR1 and CDR2 are DFQATT and SNEGSKA (reference sequence). The DNA for the CDR3 is TGCAGCGCCCTCCGCGGACAGGGTGTCCTTCGGTACTTC. It translates to CSALRGQGVLRYF.